This is a list of T cell receptor beta chains from one sample in a study of blood T cell repertoires in COVID-19. Assay: immunoSEQ multiplex PCR; the TCRdb copy retains only in-frame clones and omits some. The sample holds hundreds of thousands of clones, over 75% seen once. Material: PBMCs or T cells enriched from blood (not recorded which). The receptors derive from a woman between 25 and 40 years old who had recovered from COVID-19. CDR3s include the opening cysteine and the closing phenylalanine or tryptophan. The D gene is left open where the match is weak. Clone size is stated in some rows and not others, as once, few, many or a class when expanded.

clone size	D gene	CDR3 length	J gene	V gene	CDR3 DNA	CDR3 protein
NA	NA	15	TRBJ1-2	TRBV28	TGTGCCAGCAGTTCGGCAGCGCGGGCTTTGGGAGGCTACACCTTC	CASSSAARALGGYTF
once	NA	14	TRBJ2-7	TRBV7-2	TGTGCCAGCAGCTTATTACAGGGCCCCTACGAGCAGTACTTC	CASSLLQGPYEQYF
NA	TRBD1	16	TRBJ1-1	TRBV5-1	TGCGCCAGCAGCCCTGGGACAGGGTGGTTGGGCACTGAAGCTTTCTTT	CASSPGTGWLGTEAFF
NA	NA	15	TRBJ1-1	TRBV19	TGTGCCAGTAGCGCTACCAGCGCGGGTACCACTGAAGCTTTCTTT	CASSATSAGTTEAFF
NA	TRBD1	14	TRBJ1-2	TRBV7-6	TGTGCCAGCAGCACCGGGACAGGGTACGGATATTTCACCTTC	CASSTGTGYGYFTF
NA	NA	15	TRBJ1-4	TRBV7-9	TGTGCCAGCAGCGCTTGGACTGGGGCTAATGAAAAACTGTTTTTT	CASSAWTGANEKLFF
NA	NA	14	TRBJ1-6	TRBV28	TGTGCCAGCAGTCTCAGGGGTCCGAATTCACCCCTCCACTTT	CASSLRGPNSPLHF
NA	TRBD1	16	TRBJ1-4	TRBV6-5	TGTGCCAGCAGTTACCCGGGACAGGACTGGAGCGAAAAACTGTTTTTT	CASSYPGQDWSEKLFF
once	NA	15	TRBJ1-6	TRBV24-1	TGTGCCACCAGTGATTCCCGGGGGGGTAATTCACCCCTCCACTTT	CATSDSRGGNSPLHF
NA	TRBD1	15	TRBJ1-5	TRBV6-5	TGTGCCAGCAGTTACACCAGGGGGTCGGGGCAGCCCCAGCATTTT	CASSYTRGSGQPQHF
NA	NA	16	TRBJ1-5	TRBV11-2	TGTGCCAGCAGCTTCGCCCCGGGGGGGAGCAATCAGCCCCAGCATTTT	CASSFAPGGSNQPQHF
once	TRBD1	16	TRBJ2-7	TRBV11-2	TGTGCCAGCAGCTCAATTTCTAGGGACAGCTCCTACGAGCAGTACTTC	CASSSISRDSSYEQYF
NA	NA	16	TRBJ1-3	TRBV7-9	TGTGCCAGCAGCTTCCTGGCAGGGGACTCTGGAAACACCATATATTTT	CASSFLAGDSGNTIYF
NA	NA	13	TRBJ1-2	TRBV11-2	TGTGCCAGCAACACGGGACTTTCCTATGGCTACACCTTC	CASNTGLSYGYTF
NA	TRBD1	13	TRBJ1-6	TRBV30	TGTGCCTGTAACAGGGGAGGCTTTTCACCCCTCCACTTT	CACNRGGFSPLHF
few	NA	12	TRBJ2-7	TRBV7-2	TGTGCCAGCAGCTTTAGAAGCCTCGAGCAGTACTTC	CASSFRSLEQYF
once	TRBD1	12	TRBJ1-2	TRBV24-1	TGTGCCACCGAGGACAGGGTCTATGGCTACACCTTC	CATEDRVYGYTF
NA	NA	9	TRBJ1-6	TRBV19	TGTGCCAGTAGTGTCCGTATGTCCTTT	CASSVRMSF
NA	TRBD2	14	TRBJ2-1	TRBV3-1/TRBV3-2	TGTGCCAGCAGCCAAGATGGGACTAGCAATGAGCAGTTCTTC	CASSQDGTSNEQFF
NA	NA	18	TRBJ1-6	TRBV27	TGTGCCAGCAGTTTATTCGTCAGCCGAGGGGGCTATAATTCACCCCTCCACTTT	CASSLFVSRGGYNSPLHF
NA	TRBD2	17	TRBJ2-3	TRBV5-1	TGCGCCAGCAGCTTGGGTAGGACTAGCGGGAGTACAGATACGCAGTATTTT	CASSLGRTSGSTDTQYF
NA	TRBD1	18	TRBJ1-4	TRBV5-1	TGCGCCAGCAGCCAAAGGACAGGGAATCTTGCAACTAATGAAAAACTGTTTTTT	CASSQRTGNLATNEKLFF
NA	NA	13	TRBJ2-7	TRBV6-5	TGTGCCAGCAGCGAGGACAGCGGCTACGAGCAGTACTTC	CASSEDSGYEQYF
NA	NA	15	TRBJ2-2	TRBV28	TGTGCCAGCGGGGGTGCCGGGACTCACCACGGGGAGCTGTTTTTT	CASGGAGTHHGELFF
NA	NA	17	TRBJ2-4	TRBV5-5	TGTGCCAGCAGCTTAGAGGCCAGGGTGGCCTTCGTTGACATTCAGTACTTC	CASSLEARVAFVDIQYF
NA	TRBD2	13	TRBJ2-5	TRBV2	TGTGCCAGCAGGGGACTAGCTCGAGAGACCCAGTACTTC	CASRGLARETQYF
NA	NA	13	TRBJ1-1	TRBV10-2	TGCGCCAGCAGTCCACAGGGAATAGGCGAAGCTTTCTTT	CASSPQGIGEAFF
NA	TRBD2	16	TRBJ2-7	TRBV19	TGTGCCAGTAGTATAATTCGGGCGGGGGGTTACTACGAGCAGTACTTC	CASSIIRAGGYYEQYF
NA	NA	14	TRBJ1-2	TRBV7-9	TGTGCCAGCAGCCGAGGGACTACCGGCTATGGCTACACCTTC	CASSRGTTGYGYTF
NA	NA	14	TRBJ1-2	TRBV7-2	TGTGCCAGCAGCTTAGTTGGGTCCGGGTATGGCTACACCTTC	CASSLVGSGYGYTF
NA	NA	14	TRBJ2-7	TRBV5-1	TGCGCCAGCAGCCTGGTGCAGGCGGGCTACGAGCAGTACTTC	CASSLVQAGYEQYF
once	NA	16	TRBJ1-6	TRBV2	TGTGCCAGCAGTGATCAGGGGAGCTCCTATAATTCACCCCTCCACTTT	CASSDQGSSYNSPLHF
NA	TRBD2	15	TRBJ2-7	TRBV7-9	TGTGCCAGCAGTACAATTAGCGGGTCTCCCTACGAGCAGTACTTC	CASSTISGSPYEQYF
NA	TRBD1	12	TRBJ2-7	TRBV2	TGTGCCAGCAGTTTGGACAGGTACGAGCAGTACTTC	CASSLDRYEQYF
NA	TRBD2	15	TRBJ2-5	TRBV6-5	TGTGCCAGCAGCGATCCTCGGGGGGGCGAGCAGACCCAGTACTTC	CASSDPRGGEQTQYF
NA	TRBD2	16	TRBJ2-3	TRBV19	TGTGCCAGTAGTACTTTAGCGGGGGGGCGCCGAGATACGCAGTATTTT	CASSTLAGGRRDTQYF